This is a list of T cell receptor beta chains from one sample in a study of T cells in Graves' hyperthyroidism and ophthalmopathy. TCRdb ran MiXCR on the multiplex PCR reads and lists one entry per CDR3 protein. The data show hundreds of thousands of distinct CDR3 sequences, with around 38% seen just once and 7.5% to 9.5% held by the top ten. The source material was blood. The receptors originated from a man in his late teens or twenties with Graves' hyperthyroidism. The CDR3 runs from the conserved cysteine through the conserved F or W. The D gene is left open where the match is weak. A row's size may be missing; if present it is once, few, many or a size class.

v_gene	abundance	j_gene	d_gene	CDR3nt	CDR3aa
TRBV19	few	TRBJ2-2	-	TGTGCCAGTAGTATAGCCCTTGACAGCAATCGGGAGCTGTTTTTT	CASSIALDSNRELFF
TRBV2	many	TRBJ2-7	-	TGTGCCAGCAGTGAAGTAAAGGCACAGTACTTC	CASSEVKAQYF
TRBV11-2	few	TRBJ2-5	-	TGTGCCAGCACTCCGTGGGGACCAAAAGAGACCCAGTACTTC	CASTPWGPKETQYF
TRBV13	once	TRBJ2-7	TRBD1	TGTGCCAGCAGGTTACAGGGGAACCCCTACGAGCAGTACTTC	CASRLQGNPYEQYF
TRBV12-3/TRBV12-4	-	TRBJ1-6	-	TGTGCCAGCAGTTTGGGGCAGGGAGTCGTCTATAATTCACCCCTCCACTTT	CASSLGQGVVYNSPLHF
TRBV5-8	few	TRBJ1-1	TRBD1	TGTGCCAGCAGCTTGGTGGACAGGAACCCAAACGAAGCTTTCTTT	CASSLVDRNPNEAFF
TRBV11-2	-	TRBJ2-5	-	TGTGCCAGTCTCGGGGACCAAGAGACCCAGTACTTC	CASLGDQETQYF
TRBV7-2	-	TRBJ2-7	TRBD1	TGTGCCAGCAGCGTACTACCCCCGGGACAGGGGCCCTACGAGCAGTACTTC	CASSVLPPGQGPYEQYF
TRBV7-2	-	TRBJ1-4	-	TGTGCCAGCAGCTTAGTGGGGACGGATAATGAAAAACTGTTTTTT	CASSLVGTDNEKLFF
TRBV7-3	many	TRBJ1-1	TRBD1	TGTGCCAGCAGTTATGACAGGGGCGCTGAAGCTTTCTTT	CASSYDRGAEAFF
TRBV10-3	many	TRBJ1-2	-	TGTGCCATCTCAGGGGACGGTGGCTACACCTTC	CAISGDGGYTF
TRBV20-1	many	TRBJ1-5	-	TGCAGTGCTAGCCTCGGTGCGGGCAGGGGCAATCAGCCCCAGCATTTT	CSASLGAGRGNQPQHF
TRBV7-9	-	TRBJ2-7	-	TGTGCCAGCAGCTTAGCACCACAAGGGGGGAGGTACGAGCAGTACTTC	CASSLAPQGGRYEQYF
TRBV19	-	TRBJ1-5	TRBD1	TGTGCCAGTAGTATATTCTTGGGACAGAATCAGCCCCAGCATTTT	CASSIFLGQNQPQHF
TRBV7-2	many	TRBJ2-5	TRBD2	TGTGCCAGCAGCCCGACTAGCGGGGGGGCGTATCAGTACTTC	CASSPTSGGAYQYF
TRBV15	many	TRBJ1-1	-	TGTGCCACCAGCAGAGTTGCCGGTGCGAACACTGAAGCTTTCTTT	CATSRVAGANTEAFF
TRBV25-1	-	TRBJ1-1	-	TGTGCCGGCAGTTACGGGGGGGGTGGGACTGAAGCTTTCTTT	CAGSYGGGGTEAFF
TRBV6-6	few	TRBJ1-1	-	TGTGCCAGCAGTTACGAAGATGGGATCTTCTATGAAGCTTTCTTT	CASSYEDGIFYEAFF
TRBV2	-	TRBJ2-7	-	TGTGCCAGCAGTGAAGGGAATTGGCGGGGTCGCTACGAGCAGTACTTC	CASSEGNWRGRYEQYF
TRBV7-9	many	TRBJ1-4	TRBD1	TGTGCCAGCAGCTGGACAGGGGGGGATGAAAAACTGTTTTTT	CASSWTGGDEKLFF
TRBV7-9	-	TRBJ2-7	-	TGTGCCAGCAGCTTAGATTGGGGAGCGAAGACGAAGAAGCAGTACTTC	CASSLDWGAKTKKQYF
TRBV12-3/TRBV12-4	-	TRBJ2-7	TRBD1	TGTGCCAGCAGTTTACGGGACAGGGGGCAGTACTTC	CASSLRDRGQYF
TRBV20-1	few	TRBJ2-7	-	TGCAGTGCTAGCCCTAACAGGGGACTGGCCTACGAGCAGTACTTC	CSASPNRGLAYEQYF
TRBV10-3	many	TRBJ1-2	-	TGTGCCATCAGTGAGTCGACGAGCCCCCTGCAAGGCTACACCTTC	CAISESTSPLQGYTF
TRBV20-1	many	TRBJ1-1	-	TGCAGTGCTAGGGCTAACACTGAAGCTTTCTTT	CSARANTEAFF
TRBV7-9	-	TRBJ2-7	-	TGTGCCAGCAGTTTAGAAGGGGCTTTCTTCTACGAGCAGTACTTC	CASSLEGAFFYEQYF
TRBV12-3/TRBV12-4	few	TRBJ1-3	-	TGTGCCAGTCGAATAACGGGGCTCGGAAACACCATATATTTT	CASRITGLGNTIYF
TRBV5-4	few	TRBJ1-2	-	TGTGCCAGCAGCTCACAGGCCCCCGGCTACACCTTC	CASSSQAPGYTF
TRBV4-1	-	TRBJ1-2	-	TGCGCCAGCAGCCAAGATTCGGAGGGCGTCTATGGCTACACCTTC	CASSQDSEGVYGYTF
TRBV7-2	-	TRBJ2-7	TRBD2	TGTGCCAGCAGACCGACTAGCTTCGAGAACGAGCAGTACTTC	CASRPTSFENEQYF
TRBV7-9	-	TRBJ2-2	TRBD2	TGTGCCAGCAGCTTAACCGTAATAGCGGGGGTGGAGCTGTTTTTT	CASSLTVIAGVELFF
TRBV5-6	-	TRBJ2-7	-	TGTGCCAGCAGCCCAGGCCCGGGAAACTCCTACGAGCAGTACTTC	CASSPGPGNSYEQYF
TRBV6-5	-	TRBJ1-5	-	TGTGCCAGCAGTACTAGACCTTCAGGGCCCCAATATCAGCCCCAGCATTTT	CASSTRPSGPQYQPQHF
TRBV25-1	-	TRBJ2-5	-	TGTGCCAGCAGTGGGGACATATGGGAGACCCAGTACTTC	CASSGDIWETQYF
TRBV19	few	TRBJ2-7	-	TGTGCCAGTAGCTATGGTGGCAGTACCTACGAGCAGTACTTC	CASSYGGSTYEQYF
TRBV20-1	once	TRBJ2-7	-	TGCAGTGCTAGTACAGGGGGGGACACAGCCTACGAGCAGTACTTC	CSASTGGDTAYEQYF
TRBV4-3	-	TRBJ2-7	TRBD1	TGCGCCAGCAGCCAAGCCCGAGGGACAGGGTATTACGAGCAGTACTTC	CASSQARGTGYYEQYF
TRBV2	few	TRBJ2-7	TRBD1	TGTGCCAGCAGTACCCCGGACAGGGGTTTGCTCGAGCAGTACTTC	CASSTPDRGLLEQYF
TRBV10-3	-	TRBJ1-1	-	TGTGCGGTACAGGGTTTAATCACTGAAGCTTTCTTT	CAVQGLITEAFF
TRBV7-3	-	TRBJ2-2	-	TGTGCCAGCAGCTACCGCGGCGGAACGAACACCGGGGAGCTGTTTTTT	CASSYRGGTNTGELFF
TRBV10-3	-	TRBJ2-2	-	TGTGCCATCAGTGGGAACATAGACACCGGGGAGCTGTTTTTT	CAISGNIDTGELFF
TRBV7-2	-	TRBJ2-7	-	TGTGCCAGCAGCTTAGATAGAACTGGCACCTACGAGCAGTACTTC	CASSLDRTGTYEQYF
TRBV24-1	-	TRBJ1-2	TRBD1	TGTGCCAGCAGTGATTTCGGTCTGACAGGGGGCGCGGGGTATGGCTACACCTTC	CASSDFGLTGGAGYGYTF
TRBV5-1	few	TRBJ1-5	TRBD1	TGCGCCAGCAGCTTGGGGGACAGAGAAAGTTATAGCAATCAGCCCCAGCATTTT	CASSLGDRESYSNQPQHF
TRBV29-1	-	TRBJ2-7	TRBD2	TGCAGCGTTGCGGGAGGGCAAAGCACAGATACGCAGTACTTC	CSVAGGQSTDTQYF